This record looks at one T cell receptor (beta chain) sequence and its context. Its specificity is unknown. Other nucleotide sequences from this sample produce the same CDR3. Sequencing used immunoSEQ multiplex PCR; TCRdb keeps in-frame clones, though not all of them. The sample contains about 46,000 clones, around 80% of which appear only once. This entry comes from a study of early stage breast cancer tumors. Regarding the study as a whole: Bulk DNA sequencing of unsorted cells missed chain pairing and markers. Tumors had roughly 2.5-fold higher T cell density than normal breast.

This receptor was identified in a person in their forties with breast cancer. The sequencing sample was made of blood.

CDR3: CASSLGTGELFF. The CDR3 bases are TGTGCCAGCAGCTTAGGGACCGGGGAGCTGTTTTTT. The chain carries TRBV11-2 and TRBJ2-2, with D hard to call. This CDR3 has 12 residues. In germline, CDR1 is SGHAT, CDR2 FQNNGV. The ends were cut back, 1 base at V and 5 bases at J, with 2 bases in the middle.